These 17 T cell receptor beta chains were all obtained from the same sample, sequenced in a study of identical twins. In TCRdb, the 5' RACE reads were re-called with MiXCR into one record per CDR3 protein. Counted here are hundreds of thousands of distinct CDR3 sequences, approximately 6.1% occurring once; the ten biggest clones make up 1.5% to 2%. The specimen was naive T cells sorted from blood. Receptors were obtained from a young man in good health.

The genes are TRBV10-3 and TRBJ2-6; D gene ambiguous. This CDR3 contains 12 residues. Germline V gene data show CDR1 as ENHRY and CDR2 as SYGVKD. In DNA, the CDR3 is TGTGCGTGCAACTCTGGGGCCAACGTCCTGACTTTC. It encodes CACNSGANVLTF.

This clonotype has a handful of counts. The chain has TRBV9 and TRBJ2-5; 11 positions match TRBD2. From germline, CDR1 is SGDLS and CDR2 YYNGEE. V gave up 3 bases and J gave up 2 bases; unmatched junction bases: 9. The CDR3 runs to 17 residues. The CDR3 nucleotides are TGTGCCAGCAGCGAACCACCGGGACTAGCGGTTCAAGAGACCCAGTACTTC. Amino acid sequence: CASSEPPGLAVQETQYF.

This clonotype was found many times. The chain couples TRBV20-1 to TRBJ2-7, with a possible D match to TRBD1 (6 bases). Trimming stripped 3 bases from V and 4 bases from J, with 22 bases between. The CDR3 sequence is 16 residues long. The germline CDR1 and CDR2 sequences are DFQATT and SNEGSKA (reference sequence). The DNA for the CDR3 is TGCAGTGCTAGTATTGGGCCACAGGGTTTCCCATACGAGCAGTACTTC. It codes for CSASIGPQGFPYEQYF.

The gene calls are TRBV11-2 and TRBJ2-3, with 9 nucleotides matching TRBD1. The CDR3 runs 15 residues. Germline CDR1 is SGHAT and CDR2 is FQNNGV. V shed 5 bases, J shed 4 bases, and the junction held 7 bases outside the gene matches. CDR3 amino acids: CASSAGNRGPDTQYF. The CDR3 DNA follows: TGTGCCAGCAGCGCAGGAAACAGGGGGCCAGATACGCAGTATTTT.

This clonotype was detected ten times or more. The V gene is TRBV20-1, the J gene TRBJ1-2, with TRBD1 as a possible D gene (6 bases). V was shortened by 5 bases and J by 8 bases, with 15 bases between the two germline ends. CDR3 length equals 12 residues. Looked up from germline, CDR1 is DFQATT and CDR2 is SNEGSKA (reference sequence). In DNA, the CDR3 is TGCAGTGCTTTACACGCCCAGGGGGGCTACACCTTC. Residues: CSALHAQGGYTF.

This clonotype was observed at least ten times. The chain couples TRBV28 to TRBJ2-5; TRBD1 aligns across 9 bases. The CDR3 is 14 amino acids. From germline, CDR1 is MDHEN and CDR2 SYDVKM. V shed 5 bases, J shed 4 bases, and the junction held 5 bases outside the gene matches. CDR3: CASSETGGLETQYF. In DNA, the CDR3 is TGTGCCAGCAGTGAAACAGGGGGCCTAGAGACCCAGTACTTC. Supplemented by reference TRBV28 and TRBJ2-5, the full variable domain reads DVKVTQSSRYLVKRTGEKVFLECVQDMDHENMFWYRQDPGLGLRLIYFSYDVKMKEKGDIPEGYSVSREKKERFSLILESASTNQTSMYLCASSETGGLETQYFGPGTRLLVL.

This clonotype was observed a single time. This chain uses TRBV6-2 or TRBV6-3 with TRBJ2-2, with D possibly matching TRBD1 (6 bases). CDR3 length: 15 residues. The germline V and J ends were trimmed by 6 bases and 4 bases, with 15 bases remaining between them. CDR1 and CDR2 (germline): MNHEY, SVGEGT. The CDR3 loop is CASSAQGDGTGELFF. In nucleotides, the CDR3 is TGTGCCAGCAGCGCACAGGGAGATGGCACCGGGGAGCTGTTTTTT.

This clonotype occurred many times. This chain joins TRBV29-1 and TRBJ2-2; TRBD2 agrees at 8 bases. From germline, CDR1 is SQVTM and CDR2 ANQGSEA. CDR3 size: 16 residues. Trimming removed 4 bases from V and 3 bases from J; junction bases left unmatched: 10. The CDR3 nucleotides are TGCAGCGTTGGTTGGATAGCGGGACCTGACACCGGGGAGCTGTTTTTT. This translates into CSVGWIAGPDTGELFF.

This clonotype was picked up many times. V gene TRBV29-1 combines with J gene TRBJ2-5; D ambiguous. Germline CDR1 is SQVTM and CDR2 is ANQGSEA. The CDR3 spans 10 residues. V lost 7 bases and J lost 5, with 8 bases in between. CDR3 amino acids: CSATAETQYF. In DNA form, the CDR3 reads TGCAGCGCGACGGCGGAGACCCAGTACTTC.

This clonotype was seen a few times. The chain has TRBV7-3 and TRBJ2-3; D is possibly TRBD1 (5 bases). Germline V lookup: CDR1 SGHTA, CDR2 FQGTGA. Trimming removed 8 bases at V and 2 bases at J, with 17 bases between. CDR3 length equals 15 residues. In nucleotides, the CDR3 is TGTGCCAGCGGGGTCATGGCAGGGCCCACAGATACGCAGTATTTT. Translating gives CASGVMAGPTDTQYF.

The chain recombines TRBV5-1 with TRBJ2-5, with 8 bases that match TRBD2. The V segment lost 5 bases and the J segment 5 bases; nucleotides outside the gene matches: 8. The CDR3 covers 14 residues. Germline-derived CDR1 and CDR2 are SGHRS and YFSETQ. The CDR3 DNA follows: TGCGCCAGCAGACCGGGGACTAGAGTGGAGACCCAGTACTTC. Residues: CASRPGTRVETQYF.

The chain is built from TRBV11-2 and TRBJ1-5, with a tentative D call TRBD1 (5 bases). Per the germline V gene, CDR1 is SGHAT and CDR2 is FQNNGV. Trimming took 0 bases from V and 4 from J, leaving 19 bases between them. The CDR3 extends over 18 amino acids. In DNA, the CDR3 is TGTGCCAGCAGCTTAGATCCGGGGACTCGGAGGGTAAATCAGCCCCAGCATTTT. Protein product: CASSLDPGTRRVNQPQHF.

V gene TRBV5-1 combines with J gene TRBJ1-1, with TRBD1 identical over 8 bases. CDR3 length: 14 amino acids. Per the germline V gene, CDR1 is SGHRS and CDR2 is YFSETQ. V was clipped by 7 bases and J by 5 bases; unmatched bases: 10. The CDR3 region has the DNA TGCGCCAGCGGACATACAGGGGGTGAGACTGAAGCTTTCTTT. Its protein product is CASGHTGGETEAFF.

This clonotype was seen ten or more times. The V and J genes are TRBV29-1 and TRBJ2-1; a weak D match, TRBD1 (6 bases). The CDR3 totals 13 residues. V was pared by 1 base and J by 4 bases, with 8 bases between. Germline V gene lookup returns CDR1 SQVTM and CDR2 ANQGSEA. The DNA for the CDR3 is TGCAGCGTTGAAGTGGACAGATACAATGAGCAGTTCTTC. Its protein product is CSVEVDRYNEQFF.

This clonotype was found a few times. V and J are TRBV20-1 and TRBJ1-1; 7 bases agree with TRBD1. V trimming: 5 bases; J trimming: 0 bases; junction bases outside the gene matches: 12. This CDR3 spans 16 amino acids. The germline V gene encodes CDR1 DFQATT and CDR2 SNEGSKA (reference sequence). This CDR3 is CSAQNPHRGLNTEAFF. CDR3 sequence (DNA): TGCAGTGCTCAAAATCCGCACAGGGGTTTGAACACTGAAGCTTTCTTT.

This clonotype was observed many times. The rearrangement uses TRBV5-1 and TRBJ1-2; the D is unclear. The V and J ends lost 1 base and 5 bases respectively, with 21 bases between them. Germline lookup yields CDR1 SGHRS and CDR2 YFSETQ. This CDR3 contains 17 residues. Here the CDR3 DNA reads TGCGCCAGCAGCTTGTCAAAGGGCGGCGGCCGGGGTTATGGCTACACCTTC. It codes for CASSLSKGGGRGYGYTF.

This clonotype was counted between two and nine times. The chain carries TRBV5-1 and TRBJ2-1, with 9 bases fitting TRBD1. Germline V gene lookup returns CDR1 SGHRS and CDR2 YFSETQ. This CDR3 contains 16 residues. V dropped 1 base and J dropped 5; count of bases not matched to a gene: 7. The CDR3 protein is CASSLRAGTGHNEQFF. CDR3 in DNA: TGCGCCAGCAGCTTGAGAGCCGGGACAGGGCACAATGAGCAGTTCTTC.